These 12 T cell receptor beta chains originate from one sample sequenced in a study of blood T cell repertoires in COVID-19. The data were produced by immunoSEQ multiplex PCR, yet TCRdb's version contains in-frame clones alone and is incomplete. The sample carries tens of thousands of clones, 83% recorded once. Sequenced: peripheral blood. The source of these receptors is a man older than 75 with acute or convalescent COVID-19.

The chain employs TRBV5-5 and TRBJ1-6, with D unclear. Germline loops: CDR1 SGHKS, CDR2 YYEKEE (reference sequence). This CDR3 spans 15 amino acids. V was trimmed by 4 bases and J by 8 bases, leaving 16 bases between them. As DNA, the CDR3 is TGTGCCAGCAGCCCCAACGGGGATACGGATTCACCCCTCCACTTT. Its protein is CASSPNGDTDSPLHF.

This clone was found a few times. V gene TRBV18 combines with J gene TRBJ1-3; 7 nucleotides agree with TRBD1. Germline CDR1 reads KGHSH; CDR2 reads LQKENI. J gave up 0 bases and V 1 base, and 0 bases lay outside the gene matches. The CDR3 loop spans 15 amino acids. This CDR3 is CASSPRDSSGNTIYF. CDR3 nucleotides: TGTGCCAGCTCACCACGGGACAGCTCTGGAAACACCATATATTTT.

CDR3 sequence (DNA): TGTGCCAGCCAACACCCTAGCGGGGTCTCCTACGAGCAGTACTTC. This sequence encodes CASQHPSGVSYEQYF. The chain uses TRBV3-1 (or the pseudogene TRBV3-2) and TRBJ2-7; 9 bases match TRBD2. Looked up from germline, CDR1 is LGHDT and CDR2 is YNNKEL (reference sequence). The V and J ends lost 8 bases and 0 bases, in that order; junction bases with no gene match: 8. The CDR3 has 15 residues.

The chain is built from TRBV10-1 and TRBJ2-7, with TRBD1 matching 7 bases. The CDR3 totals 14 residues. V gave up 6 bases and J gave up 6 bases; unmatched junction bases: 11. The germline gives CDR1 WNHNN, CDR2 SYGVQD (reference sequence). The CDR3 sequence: CASSHRTGEGEQYF. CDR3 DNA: TGCGCCAGCAGCCACCGGACAGGAGAAGGCGAGCAGTACTTC.

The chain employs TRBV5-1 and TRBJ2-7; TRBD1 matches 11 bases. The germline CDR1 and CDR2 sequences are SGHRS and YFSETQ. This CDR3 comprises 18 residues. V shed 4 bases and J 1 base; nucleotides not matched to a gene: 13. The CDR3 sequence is CASSRLIGTGGVSYEQYF. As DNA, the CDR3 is TGCGCCAGCAGCCGACTGATAGGGACAGGGGGGGTGTCCTACGAGCAGTACTTC.

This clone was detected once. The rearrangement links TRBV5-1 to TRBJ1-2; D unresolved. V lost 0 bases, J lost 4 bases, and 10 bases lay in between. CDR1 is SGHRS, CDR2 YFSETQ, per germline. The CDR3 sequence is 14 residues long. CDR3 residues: CASSLGATTYGYTF. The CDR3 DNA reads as TGCGCCAGCAGCTTGGGGGCGACCACCTATGGCTACACCTTC.

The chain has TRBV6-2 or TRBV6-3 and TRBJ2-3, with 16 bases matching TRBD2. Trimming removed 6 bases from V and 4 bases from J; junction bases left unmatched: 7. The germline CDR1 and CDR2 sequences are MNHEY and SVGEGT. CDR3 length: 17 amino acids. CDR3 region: CASSPGLAGGLPDTQYF. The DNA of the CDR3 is TGTGCCAGCAGCCCGGGACTAGCGGGAGGGCTCCCAGATACGCAGTATTTT.

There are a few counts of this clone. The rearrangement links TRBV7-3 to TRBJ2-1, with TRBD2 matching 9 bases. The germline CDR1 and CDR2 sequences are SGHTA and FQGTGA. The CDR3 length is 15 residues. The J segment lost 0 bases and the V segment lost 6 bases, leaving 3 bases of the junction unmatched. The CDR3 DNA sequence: TGTGCCAGCAGTCGTAGCGGGAGCTCCTACAATGAGCAGTTCTTC. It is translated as CASSRSGSSYNEQFF.

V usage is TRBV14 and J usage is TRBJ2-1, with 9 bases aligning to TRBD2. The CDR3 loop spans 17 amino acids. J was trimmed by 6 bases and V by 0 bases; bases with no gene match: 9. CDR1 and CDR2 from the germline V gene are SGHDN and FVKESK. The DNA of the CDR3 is TGTGCCAGCAGCCAAGAACGGCTAGCGGGATGGGGCAATGAGCAGTTCTTC. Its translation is CASSQERLAGWGNEQFF.

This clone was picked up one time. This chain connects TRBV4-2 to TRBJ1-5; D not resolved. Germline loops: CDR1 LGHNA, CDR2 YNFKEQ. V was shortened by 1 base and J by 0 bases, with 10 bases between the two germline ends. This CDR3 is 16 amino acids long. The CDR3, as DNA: TGTGCCAGCAGCCAAGTTGGACTTTATAGCAATCAGCCCCAGCATTTT. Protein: CASSQVGLYSNQPQHF.

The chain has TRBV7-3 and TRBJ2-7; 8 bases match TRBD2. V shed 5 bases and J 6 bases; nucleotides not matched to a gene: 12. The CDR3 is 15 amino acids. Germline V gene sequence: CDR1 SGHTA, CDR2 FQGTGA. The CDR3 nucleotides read TGTGCCAGCAGCATTACTAGCGGCCATAGTTTCGAGCAGTACTTC. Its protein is CASSITSGHSFEQYF. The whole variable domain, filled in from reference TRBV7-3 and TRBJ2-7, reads GAGVSQTPSNKVTEKGKYVELRCDPISGHTALYWYRQSLGQGPEFLIYFQGTGAADDSGLPNDRFFAVRPEGSVSTLKIQRTERGDSAVYLCASSITSGHSFEQYFGPGTRLTVT.

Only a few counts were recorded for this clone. The CDR3 DNA reads TGTGCCAGCAGCTTAGTAGGCGGGGAGGGCCTACGAGGCTACACCTTC. Translation: CASSLVGGEGLRGYTF. The chain combines TRBV7-2 with TRBJ1-2; no clear D. Looked up from germline, CDR1 is SGHTA and CDR2 is FQGNSA. V gave up 1 base and J gave up 8 bases, with 20 bases separating them. The CDR3 runs to 16 residues.